This TCR beta chain emerged from a study of CD8 T cells in Susac syndrome. Random hexamers were used to reverse transcribe the RNA input (roughly 0.5 to 1 ug). The TCR beta CDR3 was amplified by immunoSEQ multiplex PCR across 54 Vbeta, 13 Jbeta. TCRdb reanalysed the immunoSEQ multiplex PCR reads using MiXCR and keeps one entry per CDR3 protein. The table lists under 550,000 distinct CDR3 sequences, approximately 89% of them singletons. V lost 4 bases to trimming and J lost 4 bases, with 7 bases between them. The germline V gene encodes CDR1 SQVTM and CDR2 ANQGSEA. The CDR3 sequence is 12 residues long. TCR beta was sequenced from blood CD8+ and CD4+ T cells. The multiple sclerosis controls, all treatment-naive patients, had relapsing-remitting disease that was stable or active.

V and J are TRBV29-1 and TRBJ2-2, with unresolved D. Sequencing input: CD8+ T cells from PBMCs. The clonotype originates from a human donor with multiple sclerosis. The CDR3: CSVVPFTGELFF. The CDR3 nucleotides read TGCAGCGTTGTCCCCTTCACCGGGGAGCTGTTTTTT.